The present TCR beta chain was sequenced within a study of CXCR3-negative and CXCR3-positive naive CD8 T cells. Study findings and constraints: TCR strength was inferred from TRB CDR3 properties, while surface CD5 was comparable between naive subsets. PBMCs showed partially decreased CXCR3 expression after cryopreservation, and most assays used fresh PBMCs. The TRB CDR3s that CXCR3-positive naive cells carried were more hydrophobic than those of CXCR3-negative naive cells.

The CDR3 consists of 16 residues. Germline-derived CDR1 and CDR2 are LGHNA and YNFKEQ. As regards this clonotype: Its antigen is as yet unknown.

Each TRB cDNA library was prepared by 5' RACE (with UMI labels). TCRdb re-called the 5' RACE reads; every CDR3 protein appears as one record, without DNA. The sample spans 90,000 to 100,000 distinct CDR3 sequences; the ten largest clones claim less than 1.1%. This sequence was found in a human donor in good health. Some clones in this sample may be carry-over from other donors' samples. Sequenced input: naive CXCR3+ CD8+ T cells from blood. Subset: CD45RO-CCR7+CD27+CD95- naive CD8+ T cells expressing CXCR3 (TNR3+). The rearrangement links TRBV4-2 to TRBJ2-1; the TRBD2 assignment by TCRdb is unverifiable without DNA. This CDR3 is CASSQDWRGGRGEQFF.